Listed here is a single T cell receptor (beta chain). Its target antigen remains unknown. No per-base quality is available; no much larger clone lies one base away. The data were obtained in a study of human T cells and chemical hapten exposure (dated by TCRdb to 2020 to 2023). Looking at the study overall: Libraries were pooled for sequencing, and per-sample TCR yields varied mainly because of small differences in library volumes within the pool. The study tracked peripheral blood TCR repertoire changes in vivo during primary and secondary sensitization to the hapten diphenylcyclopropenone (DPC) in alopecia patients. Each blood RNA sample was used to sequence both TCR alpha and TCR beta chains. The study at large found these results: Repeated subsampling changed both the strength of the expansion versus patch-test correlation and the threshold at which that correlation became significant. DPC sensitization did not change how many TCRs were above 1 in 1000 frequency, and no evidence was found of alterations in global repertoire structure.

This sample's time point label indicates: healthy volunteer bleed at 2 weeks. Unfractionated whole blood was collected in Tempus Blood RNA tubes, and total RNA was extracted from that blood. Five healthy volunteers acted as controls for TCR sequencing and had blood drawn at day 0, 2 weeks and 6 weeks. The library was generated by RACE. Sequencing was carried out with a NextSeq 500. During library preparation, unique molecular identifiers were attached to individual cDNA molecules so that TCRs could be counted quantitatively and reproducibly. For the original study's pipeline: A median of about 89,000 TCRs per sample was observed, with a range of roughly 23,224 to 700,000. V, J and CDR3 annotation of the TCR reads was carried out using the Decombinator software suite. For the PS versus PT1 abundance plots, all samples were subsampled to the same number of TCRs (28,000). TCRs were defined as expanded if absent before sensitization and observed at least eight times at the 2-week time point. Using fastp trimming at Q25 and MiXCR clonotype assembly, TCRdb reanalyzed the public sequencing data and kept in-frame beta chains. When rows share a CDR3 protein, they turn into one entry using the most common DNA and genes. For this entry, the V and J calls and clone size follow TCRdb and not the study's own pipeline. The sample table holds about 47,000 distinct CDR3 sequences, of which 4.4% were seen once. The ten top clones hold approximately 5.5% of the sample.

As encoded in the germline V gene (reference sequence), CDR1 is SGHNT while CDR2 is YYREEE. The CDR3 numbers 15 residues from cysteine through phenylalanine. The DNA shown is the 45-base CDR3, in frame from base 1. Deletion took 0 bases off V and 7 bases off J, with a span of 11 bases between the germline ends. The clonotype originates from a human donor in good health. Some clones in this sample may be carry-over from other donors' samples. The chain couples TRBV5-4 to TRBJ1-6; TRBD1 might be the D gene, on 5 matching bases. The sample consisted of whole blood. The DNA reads TGTGCCAGCAGCTTGGAGGGGCGCCCGAATTCACCCCTCCACTTT. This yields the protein CASSLEGRPNSPLHF.